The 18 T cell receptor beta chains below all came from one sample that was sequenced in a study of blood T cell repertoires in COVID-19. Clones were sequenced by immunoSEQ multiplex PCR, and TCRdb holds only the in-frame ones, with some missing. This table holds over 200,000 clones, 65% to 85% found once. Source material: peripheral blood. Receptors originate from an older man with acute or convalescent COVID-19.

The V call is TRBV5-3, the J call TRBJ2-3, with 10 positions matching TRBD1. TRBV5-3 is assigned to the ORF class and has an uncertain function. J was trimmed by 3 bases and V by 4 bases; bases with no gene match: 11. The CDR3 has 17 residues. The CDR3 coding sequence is TGTGCCAGAAGCCCAGGGACAGGGGCTAGTCAGACAGATACGCAGTATTTT. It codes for CARSPGTGASQTDTQYF.

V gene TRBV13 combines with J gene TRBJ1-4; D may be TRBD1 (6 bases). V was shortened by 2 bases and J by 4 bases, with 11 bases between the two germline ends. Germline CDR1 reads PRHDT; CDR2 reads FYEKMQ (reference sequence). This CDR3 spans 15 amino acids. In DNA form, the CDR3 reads TGTGCCAGCAGCTTATCCACAGGGCATAATGAAAAACTGTTTTTT. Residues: CASSLSTGHNEKLFF.

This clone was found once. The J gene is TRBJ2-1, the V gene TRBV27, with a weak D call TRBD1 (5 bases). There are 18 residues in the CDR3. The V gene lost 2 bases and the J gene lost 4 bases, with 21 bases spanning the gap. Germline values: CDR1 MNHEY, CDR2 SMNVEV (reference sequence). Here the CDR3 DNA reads TGTGCCAGCAGTTTACTATTGCACAGGCTAGGCGATTACAATGAGCAGTTCTTC. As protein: CASSLLLHRLGDYNEQFF.

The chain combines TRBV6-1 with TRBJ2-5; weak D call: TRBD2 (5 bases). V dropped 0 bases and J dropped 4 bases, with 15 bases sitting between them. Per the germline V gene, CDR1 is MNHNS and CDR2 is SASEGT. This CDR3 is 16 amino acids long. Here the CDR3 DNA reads TGTGCCAGCAGTGAAGCGCGCCGGGGAGCCTTAGAGACCCAGTACTTC. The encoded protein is CASSEARRGALETQYF.

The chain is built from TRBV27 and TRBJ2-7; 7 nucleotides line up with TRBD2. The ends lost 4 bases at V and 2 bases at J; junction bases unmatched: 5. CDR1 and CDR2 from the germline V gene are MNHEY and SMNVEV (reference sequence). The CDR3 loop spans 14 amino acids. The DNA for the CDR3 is TGTGCCAGCAGTTGGAGCGGGAACGCCTACGAGCAGTACTTC. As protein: CASSWSGNAYEQYF.

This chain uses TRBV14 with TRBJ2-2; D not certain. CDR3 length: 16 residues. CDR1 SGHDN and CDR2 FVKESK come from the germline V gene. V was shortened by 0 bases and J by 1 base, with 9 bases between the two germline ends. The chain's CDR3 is CASSQESPGNTGELFF. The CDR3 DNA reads TGTGCCAGCAGCCAAGAGAGTCCCGGGAACACCGGGGAGCTGTTTTTT.

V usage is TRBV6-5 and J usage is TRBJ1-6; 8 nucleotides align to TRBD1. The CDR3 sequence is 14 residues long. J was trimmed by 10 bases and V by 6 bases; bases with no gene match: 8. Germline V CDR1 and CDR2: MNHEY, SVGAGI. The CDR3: CASRTGQGRSPLHF. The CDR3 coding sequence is TGTGCCAGCAGAACCGGACAGGGAAGGTCACCCCTCCACTTT.

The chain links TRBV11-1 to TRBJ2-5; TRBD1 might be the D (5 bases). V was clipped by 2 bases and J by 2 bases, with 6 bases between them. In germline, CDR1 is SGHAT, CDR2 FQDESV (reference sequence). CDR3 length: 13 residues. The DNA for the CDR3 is TGTGCCAGCAGCTTATGGACACAAGAGACCCAGTACTTC. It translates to CASSLWTQETQYF.

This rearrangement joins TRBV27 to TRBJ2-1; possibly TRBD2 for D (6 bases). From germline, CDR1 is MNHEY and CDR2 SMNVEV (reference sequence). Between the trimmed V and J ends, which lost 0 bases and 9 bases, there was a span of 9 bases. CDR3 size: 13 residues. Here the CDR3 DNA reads TGTGCCAGCAGTTTATCCGGAGCGGGTGAGCAGTTCTTC. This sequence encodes CASSLSGAGEQFF.

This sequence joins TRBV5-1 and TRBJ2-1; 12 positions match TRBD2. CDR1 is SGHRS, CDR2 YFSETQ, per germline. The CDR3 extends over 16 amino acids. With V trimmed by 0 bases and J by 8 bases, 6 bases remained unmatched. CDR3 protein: CASSLALAGGHDEQFF. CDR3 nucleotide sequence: TGCGCCAGCAGCTTGGCGCTAGCGGGGGGGCACGATGAGCAGTTCTTC.

CDR3 nucleotide sequence: TGTGCCAGCAGCCCCCCGGGACAGGGGAGGGGATATGGCTACACCTTC. Amino acid sequence: CASSPPGQGRGYGYTF. The rearrangement uses TRBV11-2 and TRBJ1-2; the match to TRBD1 covers 10 bases. The CDR3 contains 16 residues. With 5 bases clipped from V and 5 bases from J, the junction kept 11 bases outside the gene matches. CDR1 is SGHAT and CDR2 is FQNNGV in the germline V gene.

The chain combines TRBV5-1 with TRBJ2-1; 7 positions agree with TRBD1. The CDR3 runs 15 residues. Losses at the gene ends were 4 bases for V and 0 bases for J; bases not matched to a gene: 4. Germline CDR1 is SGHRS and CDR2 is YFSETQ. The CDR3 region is CASSPTGFSYNEQFF. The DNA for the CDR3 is TGCGCCAGCAGCCCGACAGGGTTCTCCTACAATGAGCAGTTCTTC.

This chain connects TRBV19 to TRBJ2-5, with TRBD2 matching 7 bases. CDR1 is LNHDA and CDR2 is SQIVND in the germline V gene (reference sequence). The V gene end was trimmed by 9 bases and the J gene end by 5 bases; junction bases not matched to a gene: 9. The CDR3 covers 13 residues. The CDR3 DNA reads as TGTGCCAGCGGCTTTGCCGGGGGGGAGACCCAGTACTTC. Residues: CASGFAGGETQYF.

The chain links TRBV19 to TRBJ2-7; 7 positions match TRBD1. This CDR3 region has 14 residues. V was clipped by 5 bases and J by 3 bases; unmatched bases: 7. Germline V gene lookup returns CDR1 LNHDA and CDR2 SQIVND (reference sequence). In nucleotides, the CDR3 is TGTGCCAGTAGTCCCCCGGGACAGATCTACGAGCAGTACTTC. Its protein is CASSPPGQIYEQYF.

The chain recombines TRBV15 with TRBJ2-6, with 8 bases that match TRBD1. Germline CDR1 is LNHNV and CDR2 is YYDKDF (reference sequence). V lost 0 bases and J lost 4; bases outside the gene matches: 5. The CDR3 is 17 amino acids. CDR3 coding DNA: TGTGCCACCAGCAGAGAGGACAGGGTGGTAGGGGCCAACGTCCTGACTTTC. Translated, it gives CATSREDRVVGANVLTF.

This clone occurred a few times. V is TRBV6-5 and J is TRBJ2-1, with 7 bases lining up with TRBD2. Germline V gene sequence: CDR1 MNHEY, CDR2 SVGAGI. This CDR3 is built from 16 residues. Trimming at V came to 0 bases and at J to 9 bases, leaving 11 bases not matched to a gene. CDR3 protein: CASSYSIGGRVIEQFF. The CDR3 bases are TGTGCCAGCAGTTACTCCATCGGGGGGAGAGTAATTGAGCAGTTCTTC.

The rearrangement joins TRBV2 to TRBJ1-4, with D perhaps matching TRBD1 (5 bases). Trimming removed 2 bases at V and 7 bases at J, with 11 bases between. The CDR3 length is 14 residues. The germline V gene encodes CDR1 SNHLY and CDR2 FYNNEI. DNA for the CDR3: TGTGCCAGCAGTGAACGGGGGTCTAGTGAAAAACTGTTTTTT. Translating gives CASSERGSSEKLFF.

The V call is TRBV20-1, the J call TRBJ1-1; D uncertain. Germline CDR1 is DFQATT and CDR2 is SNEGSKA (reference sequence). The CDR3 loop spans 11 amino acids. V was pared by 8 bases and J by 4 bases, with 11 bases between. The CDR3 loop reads CSTPSGTEAFF. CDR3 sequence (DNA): TGCAGTACTCCGTCGGGCACTGAAGCTTTCTTT.